In its sample, the clone carrying this T cell receptor (beta chain) was seen a few times. Each CDR3 protein gets one entry after TCRdb re-called the PCR reads with MiXCR. The sample shows about half a million distinct CDR3 sequences, about a fifth of them seen only once. CDR1 is MNHEY, CDR2 SMNVEV, per germline (reference sequence). This CDR3 spans 14 amino acids. Trimming at V came to 6 bases and at J to 2 bases, leaving 7 bases not matched to a gene. These data are taken from a study of molecular identifiers for immune sequencing clone quantification. The source material was naive CD8+ T cells from blood, with Jurkat cell RNA spiked in. As to subset: FACS-sorted CD8+CD4-CCR7+CD45RA+ naive T cells. The clonotype comes from a human donor in good health. Some libraries in this study had Jurkat cell RNA spiked in. The chain couples TRBV27 to TRBJ2-7; 7 nucleotides agree with TRBD2. The DNA for the CDR3 is TGTGCCAGCAGCACGTCTAGCGGTCCCTACGAGCAGTACTTC. Encoded protein: CASSTSSGPYEQYF.